The 16 T cell receptor beta chains below all came from one sample that was sequenced in a study of Graves' ophthalmopathy and Graves' hyperthyroidism. RNA transcripts yielded amplified TCR beta CDR3 regions. HTBI primers were used in a first-round RT-PCR, which preceded a second-round multiplex PCR. From the multiplex PCR reads, TCRdb called clonotypes with MiXCR, one entry per CDR3 protein. The table lists 300,000 to 500,000 distinct CDR3 sequences, over 15% of them singletons. The sample consisted of peripheral blood. These receptors were obtained from a woman aged 18-29 years with stable Graves' hyperthyroidism.

The sample holds many counts of this clonotype. This chain joins TRBV24-1 and TRBJ1-5, with 9 bases fitting TRBD1. CDR1 KGHDR and CDR2 SFDVKD come from the germline V gene. The J segment lost 3 bases and the V segment lost 7 bases, leaving 6 bases of the junction unmatched. The CDR3 runs to 15 residues. CDR3 sequence reads: CATSAGQGNNQPQHF. CDR3 DNA sequence: TGTGCCACCAGCGCGGGACAGGGTAACAATCAGCCCCAGCATTTT.

The V call is TRBV11-2, the J call TRBJ1-1; D possibly corresponds to TRBD1 (6 bases). This CDR3 has 16 residues. With 3 bases removed from V and 3 bases from J, the gap between germline ends came to 17 bases. Germline CDR1 and CDR2: SGHAT and FQNNGV. CDR3 nucleotides: TGTGCCAGCAGCTTCATATTCGGGGGCGGGTACACTGAAGCTTTCTTT. Residues: CASSFIFGGGYTEAFF.

This clonotype was seen ten or more times. V gene TRBV10-3 combines with J gene TRBJ2-5; D is unclear. V lost 5 bases and J 2 bases, leaving 3 bases between the germline ends. Germline lookup yields CDR1 ENHRY and CDR2 SYGVKD. The CDR3 covers 11 residues. The CDR3 DNA follows: TGTGCCATCAGTACTCAAGAGACCCAGTACTTC. It specifies CAISTQETQYF.

This clonotype turned up a few times. The chain uses TRBV29-1 and TRBJ2-1; perhaps TRBD2 as D (5 bases). The germline V gene encodes CDR1 SQVTM and CDR2 ANQGSEA. This CDR3 is 13 amino acids long. Deletions cut 4 bases from V and 5 bases from J, with 12 bases between. The CDR3 here is CSVGRRTHNEQFF. The CDR3 DNA sequence: TGCAGCGTTGGGAGGAGAACACACAATGAGCAGTTCTTC.

V usage is TRBV5-5 and J usage is TRBJ1-5; D unclear. Germline-derived CDR1 and CDR2 are SGHKS and YYEKEE (reference sequence). The CDR3 consists of 13 residues. V dropped 0 bases and J dropped 4 bases, with 5 bases sitting between them. This CDR3 is CASSLEMNQPQHF. The CDR3 DNA reads TGTGCCAGCAGCTTGGAAATGAATCAGCCCCAGCATTTT.

This clonotype was counted ten times or more. The rearrangement joins TRBV10-3 to TRBJ1-1; D remains ambiguous. CDR1 is ENHRY, CDR2 SYGVKD, per germline. The CDR3 consists of 12 residues. V was trimmed by 7 bases and J by 4 bases, leaving 10 bases between them. The CDR3 DNA sequence: TGTGCCATCAACTCTGGCAGCACTGAAGCTTTCTTT. Amino acid sequence: CAINSGSTEAFF.

Many counts were recorded for this clonotype. The J gene is TRBJ2-6, the V gene TRBV2; D is unclear. CDR3 length: 13 residues. Germline CDR1 and CDR2: SNHLY and FYNNEI. V lost 11 bases, J lost 0 bases, and 8 bases lay in between. The CDR3: CAARFSGANVLTF. CDR3 coding DNA: TGTGCCGCGCGGTTCTCTGGGGCCAACGTCCTGACTTTC.

The table lists this clonotype with many counts. The chain is built from TRBV12-3 or TRBV12-4 and TRBJ2-5, with D possibly being TRBD1 or TRBD2 (5 bases each). CDR3 length: 14 amino acids. V shed 5 bases and J shed 2 bases, with 12 bases lying between them. CDR3 region: CASSVGRAQETQYF. Here the CDR3 DNA reads TGTGCCAGCAGTGTGGGACGGGCTCAAGAGACCCAGTACTTC.

On this clonotype: Since the CDR3 does not end with the conserved phenylalanine or tryptophan, this likely comes from a read error. The limits of the CDR3 on the DNA are not certain, so only TCRdb's listed CDR3 is given. The chain has TRBV6-1 and TRBJ1-5; the listed D gene, TRBD1, was not tested against the DNA. The CDR3 has 16 residues if both end residues are counted. CDR1 and CDR2 from the germline V gene are MNHNS and SASEGT. The CDR3 is CASYRGDTGQNQPQQL.

This clonotype was counted at least ten times. This rearrangement joins TRBV15 to TRBJ2-7, with no clear D. The V and J ends lost 4 bases and 7 bases respectively, with 14 bases between them. Germline lookup yields CDR1 LNHNV and CDR2 YYDKDF (reference sequence). The CDR3 spans 13 residues. CDR3 region: CATSKPGPREQYF. The CDR3 bases are TGTGCCACCAGCAAACCGGGTCCCAGGGAGCAGTACTTC.

This clonotype was recorded many times. The chain links TRBV11-3 to TRBJ2-2, with D unresolved. Trimming cost V 0 bases and J 5 bases, with 1 base left between them. The germline V gene encodes CDR1 SGHNT and CDR2 YENEEA. The CDR3 covers 12 residues. CDR3 sequence reads: CASSLETGELFF. The CDR3 DNA reads TGTGCCAGCAGCTTAGAAACCGGGGAGCTGTTTTTT.

This clonotype was seen repeatedly, ten times or more. The chain couples TRBV7-9 to TRBJ2-6; no firm D call. The CDR3 is made up of 15 amino acids. Germline V CDR1 and CDR2: SEHNR, FQNEAQ (reference sequence). V was pared by 5 bases and J by 1 base, with 9 bases between. The chain's CDR3 is CASSIWGSGANVLTF. The CDR3 nucleotides are TGTGCCAGCAGCATCTGGGGATCTGGGGCCAACGTCCTGACTTTC.

This clonotype was counted only a few times. The chain couples TRBV5-1 to TRBJ1-2, with a tentative D call TRBD1 (5 bases). Germline assignment: CDR1 SGHRS and CDR2 YFSETQ. The CDR3 runs 16 residues. The V and J ends lost 0 bases and 7 bases respectively, with 19 bases between them. CDR3 loop: CASSLEAQGIAGGYTF. In DNA form, the CDR3 reads TGCGCCAGCAGCTTGGAAGCTCAGGGTATAGCAGGTGGCTACACCTTC.

In this sample, this clonotype turned up many times. The rearrangement uses TRBV12-3 or TRBV12-4 and TRBJ2-7; 8 bases align to TRBD1. J lost 2 bases, V lost 5 bases, and 8 bases had no gene match. There are 15 residues in the CDR3. The CDR3 DNA is TGTGCCAGCAGTCCAGTCTACAGGGGGGCCTACGAGCAGTACTTC. Its protein product is CASSPVYRGAYEQYF.

This clonotype was seen many times. The V gene is TRBV10-3, the J gene TRBJ1-6, with D perhaps matching TRBD1 (6 bases). Trimming took off 0 bases at V and 8 bases at J, with 11 bases between the two ends. The CDR3 sequence is 15 residues long. CDR1 and CDR2 from the germline V gene are ENHRY and SYGVKD. The CDR3 is CAISESKQGDSPLHF. The CDR3 DNA reads TGTGCCATCAGTGAGTCGAAACAGGGTGATTCACCCCTCCACTTT.

This clonotype was observed many times. The rearrangement joins TRBV6-1 to TRBJ2-5; D is possibly TRBD2 (5 bases). Germline CDR1 is MNHNS and CDR2 is SASEGT. V lost 3 bases to trimming and J lost 5 bases, with 13 bases between them. This CDR3 is 14 amino acids long. CDR3 nucleotides: TGTGCCAGCAGTGAGTGGGCTAGCCGGGAGACCCAGTACTTC. Translating gives CASSEWASRETQYF.